A single sample is the source of the 14 T cell receptor beta chains below, sequenced in a study of blood T cell repertoires in COVID-19 (dated by TCRdb to 2018 to 2021). The method behind the library was the immunoSEQ multiplex PCR assay. TCRdb's version of the immuneACCESS table is confined to in-frame rearrangements and falls short of the full clone set. An unresolved V gene accounts for under half of the shortfall where checked; the remainder is of unknown origin. A total of more than 300,000 clones appear in this sample, over 75% of them only once. In total, the top ten clones hold less than 2.5% of the sample. Sequenced material: PBMCs or T cells enriched from blood (not recorded which). The receptors were gathered from a man aged 35-49 years in a cohort exposed to, infected with or recovered from COVID-19 (not recorded which).

The chain couples TRBV28 to TRBJ2-7; 7 nucleotides align to TRBD2. V gave up 6 bases and J gave up 4 bases; unmatched junction bases: 15. The CDR3 totals 16 residues. Germline CDR1 MDHEN, CDR2 SYDVKM. Here the CDR3 DNA reads TGTGCCAGCAGATCACCAGGGTCCGCGGGAGTGTACGAGCAGTACTTC. This sequence encodes CASRSPGSAGVYEQYF.

This clone was observed a few times. The chain links TRBV29-1 to TRBJ1-1; 7 bases line up with TRBD1. The V gene's germline CDR1 is SQVTM and CDR2 ANQGSEA. V shed 7 bases and J 2 bases; nucleotides not matched to a gene: 7. The CDR3 is 13 residues long. The CDR3 here is CSGQTGQNTEAFF. For the CDR3, the DNA is TGCAGCGGCCAGACAGGGCAAAACACTGAAGCTTTCTTT.

The chain combines TRBV3-1 (or the pseudogene TRBV3-2) with TRBJ1-2, with 7 bases lining up with TRBD1. This CDR3 is 15 amino acids long. Per germline, CDR1 LGHDT and CDR2 YNNKEL (reference sequence). V shed 8 bases, J shed 4 bases, and the junction held 13 bases outside the gene matches. The CDR3 DNA reads TGTGCCAGCTCGGGACAGCTAGGAGGTCCCTATGGCTACACCTTC. Translation gives CASSGQLGGPYGYTF.

The chain couples TRBV11-2 to TRBJ2-1; TRBD1 agrees at 7 bases. There are 16 residues in the CDR3. The junction had 13 bases not matched to a gene; V was cut back by 6 bases and J by 5 bases. Germline V gives CDR1 SGHAT, CDR2 FQNNGV. CDR3 sequence: CASRLVGRGFNNEQFF. The CDR3 DNA reads as TGTGCCAGCAGACTAGTGGGCAGGGGGTTCAACAATGAGCAGTTCTTC.

The chain is built from TRBV30 and TRBJ1-2; D ambiguous. The CDR3 is 12 amino acids. CDR1 is GTSNPN, CDR2 SVGIG, per germline (reference sequence). V shed 3 bases and J shed 7 bases, with 12 bases lying between them. DNA for the CDR3: TGTGCCTGGAGCCTTCCGGGTCTTGGCTACACCTTC. Protein: CAWSLPGLGYTF.

The chain recombines TRBV12-5 with TRBJ2-5; 7 bases map to TRBD2. CDR3 length: 14 residues. Germline V lookup: CDR1 LGHNT, CDR2 FRNRAP. CDR3 sequence: CAGGPWEGRETQYF. In DNA, the CDR3 is TGTGCCGGAGGCCCGTGGGAGGGCCGTGAGACCCAGTACTTC.

This sequence joins TRBV19 and TRBJ2-5; TRBD2 agrees at 7 bases. The V and J ends lost 3 bases and 2 bases, in that order; junction bases with no gene match: 3. The length of the CDR3 is 14 residues. Per germline, CDR1 LNHDA and CDR2 SQIVND (reference sequence). The CDR3 DNA follows: TGTGCCAGTAGTATCTCTAGCGGACAAGAGACCCAGTACTTC. As protein: CASSISSGQETQYF.

The V gene is TRBV30, the J gene TRBJ2-3, with 12 bases identical to TRBD2. The length of the CDR3 is 15 residues. With 3 bases clipped from V and 1 base from J, the junction kept 2 bases outside the gene matches. CDR1 is GTSNPN, CDR2 SVGIG, per germline (reference sequence). The CDR3 nucleotides are TGTGCCTGGAGCGGACTAGCGGGACGCACAGATACGCAGTATTTT. Its protein product is CAWSGLAGRTDTQYF.

The CDR3 sequence is CATSSGGAGNTIYF. The CDR3 nucleotides read TGTGCCACCAGCAGTGGGGGGGCTGGAAACACCATATATTTT. The V and J genes are TRBV15 and TRBJ1-3, with D perhaps TRBD1 (5 bases). The CDR3 length is 14 residues. The ends were cut back, 3 bases at V and 2 bases at J, with 8 bases in the middle. Per germline, CDR1 LNHNV and CDR2 YYDKDF (reference sequence).

This clone showed up just a few times. The CDR3 loop reads CASSLTGGESEAFF. CDR3 coding DNA: TGTGCCAGCAGTTTAACAGGGGGCGAGTCTGAAGCTTTCTTT. The rearrangement joins TRBV6-5 to TRBJ1-1; the match to TRBD1 covers 9 bases. The CDR3 spans 14 residues. J was trimmed by 6 bases and V by 4 bases; bases with no gene match: 6. From germline, CDR1 is MNHEY and CDR2 SVGAGI.

This clone appeared a single time. The chain uses TRBV27 and TRBJ1-6, with a tentative D call TRBD1 (6 bases). CDR1 and CDR2 from the germline V gene are MNHEY and SMNVEV (reference sequence). Trimming left V 6 bases short and J 7 bases short, with 16 bases between. The CDR3 spans 15 residues. The CDR3 sequence is CASSRTVPGNSPLHF. The CDR3 coding sequence is TGTGCCAGCAGCCGGACAGTACCCGGGAATTCACCCCTCCACTTT.

V usage is TRBV10-3 and J usage is TRBJ2-7, with 8 bases identical to TRBD1. CDR1 is ENHRY, CDR2 SYGVKD, per germline. J lost 5 bases, V lost 6 bases, and 9 bases had no gene match. CDR3 length equals 14 residues. The DNA of the CDR3 is TGTGCCATCAGCCCCCGGGACAGGTCTCACGAGCAGTACTTC. Residues: CAISPRDRSHEQYF.

This chain joins TRBV20-1 and TRBJ2-5, with 9 bases matching TRBD2. V shed 6 bases and J 2 bases; nucleotides not matched to a gene: 7. There are 14 residues in the CDR3. Germline V CDR1 and CDR2: DFQATT, SNEGSKA (reference sequence). The CDR3 bases are TGCAGTGCGAGTAGCGGGAGCATTCAAGAGACCCAGTACTTC. This gives the protein CSASSGSIQETQYF.

The rearrangement uses TRBV28 and TRBJ2-1, with D perhaps TRBD2 (6 bases). Germline V gene lookup returns CDR1 MDHEN and CDR2 SYDVKM. The CDR3 is made up of 18 amino acids. V lost 5 bases to trimming and J lost 0 bases, with 20 bases between them. The CDR3 sequence is CASSKTRGLPSSYNEQFF. The CDR3 region has the DNA TGTGCCAGCAGTAAGACTAGAGGACTACCTAGCTCCTACAATGAGCAGTTCTTC.